The 7 T cell receptor beta chains below all came from one sample that was sequenced in a study of T cells in Graves' hyperthyroidism and ophthalmopathy. The investigators amplified TCR beta CDR3 regions from RNA transcripts. HTBI primers were the set used in a first-round RT-PCR of the TCR CDR3. TCRdb reanalysed the multiplex PCR reads using MiXCR and keeps one entry per CDR3 protein. The table records more than 300,000 distinct CDR3 sequences, about 15% of them present only once. The sample comprised blood. Source of these receptors: a woman in her 30s with Graves' hyperthyroidism.

A few counts support this clonotype. This chain connects TRBV15 to TRBJ2-4, with D possibly TRBD1 on 7 matching bases. Germline V CDR1 and CDR2: LNHNV, YYDKDF (reference sequence). V was trimmed by 2 bases and J by 7 bases, leaving 24 bases between them. The CDR3 contains 18 residues. CDR3 sequence reads: CATSRTRGDVWSSNIQYF. CDR3 DNA: TGTGCCACCAGCAGAACCAGGGGGGACGTCTGGAGTTCCAACATTCAGTACTTC.

In this sample, this clonotype turned up many times. The chain is built from TRBV27 and TRBJ2-3; D is uncertain. From germline, CDR1 is MNHEY and CDR2 SMNVEV (reference sequence). The V and J ends lost 4 bases and 2 bases respectively, with 16 bases between them. The CDR3 covers 16 residues. CDR3 sequence (DNA): TGTGCCAGCAGTTCCCCCCTTAAGTCCATCACAGATACGCAGTATTTT. Translation gives CASSSPLKSITDTQYF.

This clonotype was seen repeatedly, ten times or more. The chain joins TRBV2 to TRBJ2-5, with unresolved D. The CDR3 loop spans 17 amino acids. The germline V and J ends were trimmed by 4 bases and 0 bases, with 18 bases remaining between them. In germline, CDR1 is SNHLY, CDR2 FYNNEI. The CDR3 sequence: CASSVSEELTDQETQYF. In DNA form, the CDR3 reads TGTGCCAGCAGTGTCAGTGAGGAATTAACGGACCAAGAGACCCAGTACTTC.

This clonotype was observed many times. The V and J genes are TRBV11-2 and TRBJ2-2; the D is unclear. Germline V gene lookup returns CDR1 SGHAT and CDR2 FQNNGV. The CDR3 runs 15 residues. Trimming removed 4 bases from V and 8 bases from J, with 17 bases in between. The CDR3 reads CASSSQRGAGGELFF. The CDR3, as DNA: TGTGCCAGCAGCTCTCAAAGAGGAGCCGGGGGGGAGCTGTTTTTT.

Concerning this clonotype: A much larger clone is a single base away; this may be a read error. The chain joins TRBV2 to TRBJ1-4; D remains ambiguous. CDR1 is SNHLY, CDR2 FYNNEI, per germline. V dropped 6 bases and J dropped 0 bases, with 2 bases sitting between them. The CDR3 runs to 12 residues. The CDR3 sequence: CASRATNEKLFF. The CDR3 DNA is TGTGCCAGCAGAGCAACTAATGAAAAACTGTTTTTT. The complete variable domain, with remaining parts taken from reference TRBV2 and TRBJ1-4, reads EPEVTQTPSHQVTQMGQEVILRCVPISNHLYFYWYRQILGQKVEFLVSFYNNEISEKSEIFDDQFSVERPDGSNFTLKIRSTKLEDSAMYFCASRATNEKLFFGSGTQLSVL.

This clonotype showed up just a few times. The chain recombines TRBV7-8 with TRBJ1-1; D gene ambiguous. V was trimmed by 2 bases and J by 0 bases, leaving 7 bases between them. The V gene's germline CDR1 is SGHVS and CDR2 FQNEAQ. This CDR3 spans 14 amino acids. CDR3 nucleotide sequence: TGTGCCAGCAGCTTACGGTTAATGAACACTGAAGCTTTCTTT. The encoded protein is CASSLRLMNTEAFF.

This clonotype was seen a few times. The chain couples TRBV19 to TRBJ2-7; TRBD1 aligns across 7 bases. The CDR3 is 13 residues long. V dropped 9 bases and J dropped 5; count of bases not matched to a gene: 10. Per germline, CDR1 LNHDA and CDR2 SQIVND (reference sequence). This chain's CDR3 is CARKTGVSNEQYF. The CDR3 DNA follows: TGTGCCAGAAAAACAGGGGTCAGCAACGAGCAGTACTTC.